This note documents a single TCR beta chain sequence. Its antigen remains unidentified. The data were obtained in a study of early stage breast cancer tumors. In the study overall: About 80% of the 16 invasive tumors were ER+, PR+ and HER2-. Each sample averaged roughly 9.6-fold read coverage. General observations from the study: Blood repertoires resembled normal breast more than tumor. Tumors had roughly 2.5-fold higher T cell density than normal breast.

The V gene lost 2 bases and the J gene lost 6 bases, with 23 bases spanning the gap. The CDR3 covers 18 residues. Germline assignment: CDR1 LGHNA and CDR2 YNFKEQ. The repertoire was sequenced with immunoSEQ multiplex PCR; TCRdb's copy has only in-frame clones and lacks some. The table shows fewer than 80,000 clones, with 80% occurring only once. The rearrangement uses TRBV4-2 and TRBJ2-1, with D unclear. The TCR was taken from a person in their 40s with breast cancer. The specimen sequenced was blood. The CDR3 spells CASSQSLLTEGVRNEQFF. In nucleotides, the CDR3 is TGTGCCAGCAGCCAATCTTTATTGACCGAAGGCGTCCGCAATGAGCAGTTCTTC.